The 17 T cell receptor beta chains in this list originate from one sample, sequenced in a study of blood T cell repertoires in COVID-19. Repertoires were generated with immunoSEQ multiplex PCR, while TCRdb's copy carries only in-frame clones and drops some. The data hold more than 35,000 clones, with about four fifths observed a single time. Sequencing was carried out using peripheral blood. The receptors were gathered from a man older than 75 with active or convalescent COVID-19.

This chain uses TRBV7-2 with TRBJ1-4; D remains ambiguous. CDR3 size: 16 residues. Trimming removed 4 bases from V and 0 bases from J, with 12 bases in between. Germline lookup yields CDR1 SGHTA and CDR2 FQGNSA. CDR3 sequence reads: CASSSSRFTTNEKLFF. CDR3 DNA: TGTGCCAGCAGCTCCAGTCGATTCACAACTAATGAAAAACTGTTTTTT. The whole variable domain, remainder taken from reference TRBV7-2 and TRBJ1-4, is GAGVSQSPSNKVTEKGKDVELRCDPISGHTALYWYRQSLGQGLEFLIYFQGNSAPDKSGLPSDRFSAERTGGSVSTLTIQRTQQEDSAVYLCASSSSRFTTNEKLFFGSGTQLSVL.

This clone was counted a few times. This chain links TRBV9 with TRBJ1-5; 7 bases match TRBD1. CDR1 SGDLS and CDR2 YYNGEE come from the germline V gene. The CDR3 length is 15 residues. Trimming cost V 3 bases and J 5 bases; bases outside gene matches: 8. The CDR3 DNA sequence: TGTGCCAGCAGCGCCTCTGACAGGGAGGATCAGCCCCAGCATTTT. Encoded protein: CASSASDREDQPQHF. The full variable domain, rest sourced from reference TRBV9 and TRBJ1-5, is DSGVTQTPKHLITATGQRVTLRCSPRSGDLSVYWYQQSLDQGLQFLIQYYNGEERAKGNILERFSAQQFPDLHSELNLSSLELGDSALYFCASSASDREDQPQHFGDGTRLSIL.

The chain is built from TRBV3-1 (or the pseudogene TRBV3-2) and TRBJ1-2; TRBD1 is a possible D gene (6 bases). The CDR3 is made up of 15 amino acids. Trimming cost V 0 bases and J 8 bases, with 16 bases left between them. The germline V gene has CDR1 LGHDT and CDR2 YNNKEL (reference sequence). The CDR3 nucleotides read TGTGCCAGCAGCCAAGATGTGGACAGTCAGGACGGCTACACCTTC. Encoded protein: CASSQDVDSQDGYTF.

The table lists this clone with a few counts. This chain uses TRBV3-1 (or the pseudogene TRBV3-2) with TRBJ2-5, with TRBD2 matching over 8 bases. Germline CDR1 is LGHDT and CDR2 is YNNKEL (reference sequence). The CDR3 runs 16 residues. The J segment lost 1 base and the V segment lost 1 base, leaving 5 bases of the junction unmatched. The CDR3 coding sequence is TGTGCCAGCAGCCAAGGATACGGGACTAGCCAAGAGACCCAGTACTTC. This codes for CASSQGYGTSQETQYF.

V and J are TRBV4-1 and TRBJ2-7; 11 positions agree with TRBD2. CDR3 length equals 16 residues. CDR1 is MGHRA, CDR2 YSYEKL, per germline. V shed 0 bases, J shed 6 bases, and the junction held 7 bases outside the gene matches. This CDR3 reads CASSQEATSGSSEQYF. CDR3 in DNA: TGCGCCAGCAGCCAAGAAGCTACTAGCGGGAGCTCCGAGCAGTACTTC.

The V call is TRBV4-1, the J call TRBJ2-5; 7 bases fit TRBD2. The CDR3 spans 18 residues. Germline-derived CDR1 and CDR2 are MGHRA and YSYEKL. Trimming removed 0 bases from V and 2 bases from J; junction bases left unmatched: 12. The CDR3 DNA is TGCGCCAGCAGCCAAGATCTGGTGGGAGGGGCAGTTCAAGAGACCCAGTACTTC. Encoded protein: CASSQDLVGGAVQETQYF.

This clone appeared a few times. The V gene is TRBV19, the J gene TRBJ2-7, with 11 bases fitting TRBD2. CDR3 length: 14 residues. The germline V gene has CDR1 LNHDA and CDR2 SQIVND (reference sequence). Trimming cost V 3 bases and J 3 bases; bases outside gene matches: 1. CDR3 region: CASSMGTSGYEQYF. The CDR3 DNA reads TGTGCCAGTAGTATGGGGACTAGCGGCTACGAGCAGTACTTC.

The gene calls are TRBV7-6 and TRBJ1-1; perhaps TRBD1 as D (5 bases). V dropped 5 bases and J dropped 3 bases, with 10 bases sitting between them. Germline V CDR1 and CDR2: SGHVS, FNYEAQ. CDR3 length: 13 residues. CDR3 protein: CASSVQADTEAFF. The CDR3 DNA sequence: TGTGCCAGCAGCGTACAGGCGGACACTGAAGCTTTCTTT.

The chain couples TRBV29-1 to TRBJ2-3; the match to TRBD1 covers 9 bases. The V and J ends lost 7 bases and 0 bases, in that order; junction bases with no gene match: 14. The CDR3 is made up of 17 amino acids. CDR1 and CDR2 from the germline V gene are SQVTM and ANQGSEA. The CDR3 DNA reads TGCAGCGGCTCGGCGGGACAGGGTCGAGACAGCACAGATACGCAGTATTTT. Residues: CSGSAGQGRDSTDTQYF.

This sequence joins TRBV30 and TRBJ2-1, with 12 positions matching TRBD2. Germline V lookup: CDR1 GTSNPN, CDR2 SVGIG (reference sequence). This CDR3 is built from 15 residues. Germline trimming cut 3 bases from V and 9 bases from J; bases unmatched to any gene: 9. This CDR3 reads CAWRSPGLAGLEQFF. The DNA of the CDR3 is TGTGCCTGGAGGTCCCCTGGACTAGCGGGACTTGAGCAGTTCTTC. The whole variable domain, remainder taken from reference TRBV30 and TRBJ2-1, is SQTIHQWPATLVQPVGSPLSLECTVEGTSNPNLYWYRQAAGRGLQLLFYSVGIGQISSEVPQNLSASRPQDRQFILSSKKLLLSDSGFYLCAWRSPGLAGLEQFFGPGTRLTVL.

The rearrangement joins TRBV5-4 to TRBJ1-5; the match to TRBD1 covers 7 bases. Per germline, CDR1 SGHNT and CDR2 YYREEE (reference sequence). The CDR3 extends over 16 amino acids. Losses at the gene ends were 5 bases for V and 0 bases for J; bases not matched to a gene: 8. The chain's CDR3 is CASRPGGPNSNQPQHF. The CDR3, as DNA: TGTGCCAGCAGGCCAGGGGGACCTAATAGCAATCAGCCCCAGCATTTT.

The chain couples TRBV6-4 to TRBJ1-1; no clear D gene. The CDR3 is made up of 15 amino acids. Trimming left V 1 base short and J 3 bases short, with 12 bases between. Germline loops: CDR1 MRHNA, CDR2 SNTAGT. CDR3 nucleotide sequence: TGTGCCAGCAGTGACTGGCAGAGTGAGGACACTGAAGCTTTCTTT. This encodes CASSDWQSEDTEAFF.

The J gene is TRBJ2-1, the V gene TRBV5-6; D gene ambiguous. Germline-derived CDR1 and CDR2 are SGHDT and YYEEEE. V was trimmed by 0 bases and J by 2 bases, leaving 12 bases between them. CDR3 length: 16 amino acids. In nucleotides, the CDR3 is TGTGCCAGCAGCTTGGACCCCGCGAGCCCCTACAATGAGCAGTTCTTC. It translates to CASSLDPASPYNEQFF.

This sequence joins TRBV6-5 and TRBJ2-1, with D possibly matching TRBD2 (5 bases). V was clipped by 4 bases and J by 4 bases, with 17 bases between them. The CDR3 is 16 residues long. CDR1 is MNHEY and CDR2 is SVGAGI in the germline V gene. In nucleotides, the CDR3 is TGTGCCAGCAGTTCCCCTGGACTGGCGGCATACAATGAGCAGTTCTTC. Its protein product is CASSSPGLAAYNEQFF.

This sequence joins TRBV2 and TRBJ1-2, with 7 bases that match TRBD1. J lost 7 bases, V lost 2 bases, and 4 bases had no gene match. CDR1 is SNHLY and CDR2 is FYNNEI in the germline V gene. This CDR3 has 13 residues. CDR3 nucleotides: TGTGCCAGCAGTGAAAAGGGGGCGAGTGGCTACACCTTC. Amino acid sequence: CASSEKGASGYTF.

This rearrangement joins TRBV18 to TRBJ1-2; D gene uncertain. The CDR3 length is 15 residues. Per germline, CDR1 KGHSH and CDR2 LQKENI. V dropped 6 bases and J dropped 3 bases, with 17 bases sitting between them. CDR3 DNA sequence: TGTGCCAGCTCTCCGGCCGAGGACTCGGACTATGGCTACACCTTC. Protein product: CASSPAEDSDYGYTF.

The chain couples TRBV3-1 (or the pseudogene TRBV3-2) to TRBJ2-5; D not certain. V was trimmed by 4 bases and J by 0 bases, leaving 3 bases between them. Germline CDR1 LGHDT, CDR2 YNNKEL (reference sequence). This CDR3 spans 12 amino acids. The CDR3 spells CASSRHQETQYF. CDR3 in DNA: TGTGCCAGCAGCCGGCACCAAGAGACCCAGTACTTC.